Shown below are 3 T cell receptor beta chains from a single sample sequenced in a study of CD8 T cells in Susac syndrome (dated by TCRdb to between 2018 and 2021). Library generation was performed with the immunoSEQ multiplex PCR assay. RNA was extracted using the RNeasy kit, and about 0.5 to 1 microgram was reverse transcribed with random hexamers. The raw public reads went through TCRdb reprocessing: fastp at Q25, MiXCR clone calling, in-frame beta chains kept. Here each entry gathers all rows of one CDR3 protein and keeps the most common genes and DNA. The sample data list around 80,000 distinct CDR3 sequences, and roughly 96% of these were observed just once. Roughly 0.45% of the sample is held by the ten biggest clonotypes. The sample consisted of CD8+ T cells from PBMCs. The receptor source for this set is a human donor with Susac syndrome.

CDR3 DNA sequence: TGCAGTGCTAGAGGCCGGGACACTGAGCAGTTCTTC. Encoded protein: CSARGRDTEQFF. The gene calls are TRBV20-1 and TRBJ2-1; D may be TRBD1 (6 bases). Per the germline V gene, CDR1 is DFQATT and CDR2 is SNEGSKA (reference sequence). Trimming cost V 1 base and J 9 bases, with 10 bases left between them. The CDR3 sequence is 12 residues long.

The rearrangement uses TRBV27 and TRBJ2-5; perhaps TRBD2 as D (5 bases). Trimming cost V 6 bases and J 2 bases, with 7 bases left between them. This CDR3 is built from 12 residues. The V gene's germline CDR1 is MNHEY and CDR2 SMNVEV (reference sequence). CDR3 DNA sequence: TGTGCCAGCAGACTAGAGCAAGAGACCCAGTACTTC. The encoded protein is CASRLEQETQYF.

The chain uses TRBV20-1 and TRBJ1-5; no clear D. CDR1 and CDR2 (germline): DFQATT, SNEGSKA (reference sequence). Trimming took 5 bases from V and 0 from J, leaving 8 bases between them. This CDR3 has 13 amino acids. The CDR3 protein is CSAGPYSNQPQHF. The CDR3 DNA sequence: TGCAGTGCTGGCCCGTATAGCAATCAGCCCCAGCATTTT.